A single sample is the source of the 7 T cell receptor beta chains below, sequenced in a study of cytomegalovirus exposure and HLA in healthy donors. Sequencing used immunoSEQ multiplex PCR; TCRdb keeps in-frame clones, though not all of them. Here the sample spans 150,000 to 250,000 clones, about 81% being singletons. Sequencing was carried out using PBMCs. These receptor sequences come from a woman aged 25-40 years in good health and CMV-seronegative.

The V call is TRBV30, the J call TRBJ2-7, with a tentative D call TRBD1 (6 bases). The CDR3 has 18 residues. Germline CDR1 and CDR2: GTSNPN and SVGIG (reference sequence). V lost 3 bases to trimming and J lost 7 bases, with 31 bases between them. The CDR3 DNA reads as TGTGCCTGGAGCCCCGGGTCGAGGGGGATCGGACTCAAAGGGGAGCAGTACTTC. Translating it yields CAWSPGSRGIGLKGEQYF.

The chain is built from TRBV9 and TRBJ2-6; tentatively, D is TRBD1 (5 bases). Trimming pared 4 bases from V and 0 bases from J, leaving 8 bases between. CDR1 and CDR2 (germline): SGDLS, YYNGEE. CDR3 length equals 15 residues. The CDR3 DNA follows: TGTGCCAGCAGCCTAGACAGCTCTGGGGCCAACGTCCTGACTTTC. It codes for CASSLDSSGANVLTF.

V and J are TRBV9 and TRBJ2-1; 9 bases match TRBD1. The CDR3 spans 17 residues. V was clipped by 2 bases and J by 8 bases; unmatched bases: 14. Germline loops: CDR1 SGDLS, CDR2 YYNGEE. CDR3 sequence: CASSVAPPGQGFYEQFF. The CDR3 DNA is TGTGCCAGCAGCGTCGCCCCCCCGGGACAGGGCTTCTATGAGCAGTTCTTC.

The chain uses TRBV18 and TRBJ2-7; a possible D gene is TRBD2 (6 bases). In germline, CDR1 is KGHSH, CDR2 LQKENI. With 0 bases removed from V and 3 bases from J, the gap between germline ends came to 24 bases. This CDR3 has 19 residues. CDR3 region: CASSPPVQGPAGGLYEQYF. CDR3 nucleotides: TGTGCCAGCTCACCACCGGTTCAGGGCCCAGCGGGTGGGCTCTACGAGCAGTACTTC. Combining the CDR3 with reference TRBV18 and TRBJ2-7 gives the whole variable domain NAGVMQNPRHLVRRRGQEARLRCSPMKGHSHVYWYRQLPEEGLKFMVYLQKENIIDESGMPKERFSAEFPKEGPSILRIQQVVRGDSAAYFCASSPPVQGPAGGLYEQYFGPGTRLTVT.

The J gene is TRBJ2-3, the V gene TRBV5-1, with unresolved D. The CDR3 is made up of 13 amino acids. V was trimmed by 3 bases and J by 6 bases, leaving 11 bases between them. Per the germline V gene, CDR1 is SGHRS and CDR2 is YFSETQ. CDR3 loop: CASSSFPGDTQYF. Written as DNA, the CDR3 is TGCGCCAGCAGCTCCTTCCCCGGGGATACGCAGTATTTT.

CDR3: CASSSGGSYNEQFF. The CDR3 coding sequence is TGTGCCAGCAGTTCGGGGGGGTCCTACAATGAGCAGTTCTTC. The chain employs TRBV27 and TRBJ2-1; 8 bases fit TRBD2. The CDR3 is 14 amino acids. Germline V gene lookup returns CDR1 MNHEY and CDR2 SMNVEV (reference sequence). With 4 bases clipped from V and 1 base from J, the junction kept 0 bases outside the gene matches.

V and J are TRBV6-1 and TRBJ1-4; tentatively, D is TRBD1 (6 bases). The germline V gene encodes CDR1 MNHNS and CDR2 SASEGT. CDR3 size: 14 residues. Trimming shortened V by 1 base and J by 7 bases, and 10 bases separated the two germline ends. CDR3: CASSEGQGSEKLFF. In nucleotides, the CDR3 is TGTGCCAGCAGTGAAGGGCAGGGGAGTGAAAAACTGTTTTTT.